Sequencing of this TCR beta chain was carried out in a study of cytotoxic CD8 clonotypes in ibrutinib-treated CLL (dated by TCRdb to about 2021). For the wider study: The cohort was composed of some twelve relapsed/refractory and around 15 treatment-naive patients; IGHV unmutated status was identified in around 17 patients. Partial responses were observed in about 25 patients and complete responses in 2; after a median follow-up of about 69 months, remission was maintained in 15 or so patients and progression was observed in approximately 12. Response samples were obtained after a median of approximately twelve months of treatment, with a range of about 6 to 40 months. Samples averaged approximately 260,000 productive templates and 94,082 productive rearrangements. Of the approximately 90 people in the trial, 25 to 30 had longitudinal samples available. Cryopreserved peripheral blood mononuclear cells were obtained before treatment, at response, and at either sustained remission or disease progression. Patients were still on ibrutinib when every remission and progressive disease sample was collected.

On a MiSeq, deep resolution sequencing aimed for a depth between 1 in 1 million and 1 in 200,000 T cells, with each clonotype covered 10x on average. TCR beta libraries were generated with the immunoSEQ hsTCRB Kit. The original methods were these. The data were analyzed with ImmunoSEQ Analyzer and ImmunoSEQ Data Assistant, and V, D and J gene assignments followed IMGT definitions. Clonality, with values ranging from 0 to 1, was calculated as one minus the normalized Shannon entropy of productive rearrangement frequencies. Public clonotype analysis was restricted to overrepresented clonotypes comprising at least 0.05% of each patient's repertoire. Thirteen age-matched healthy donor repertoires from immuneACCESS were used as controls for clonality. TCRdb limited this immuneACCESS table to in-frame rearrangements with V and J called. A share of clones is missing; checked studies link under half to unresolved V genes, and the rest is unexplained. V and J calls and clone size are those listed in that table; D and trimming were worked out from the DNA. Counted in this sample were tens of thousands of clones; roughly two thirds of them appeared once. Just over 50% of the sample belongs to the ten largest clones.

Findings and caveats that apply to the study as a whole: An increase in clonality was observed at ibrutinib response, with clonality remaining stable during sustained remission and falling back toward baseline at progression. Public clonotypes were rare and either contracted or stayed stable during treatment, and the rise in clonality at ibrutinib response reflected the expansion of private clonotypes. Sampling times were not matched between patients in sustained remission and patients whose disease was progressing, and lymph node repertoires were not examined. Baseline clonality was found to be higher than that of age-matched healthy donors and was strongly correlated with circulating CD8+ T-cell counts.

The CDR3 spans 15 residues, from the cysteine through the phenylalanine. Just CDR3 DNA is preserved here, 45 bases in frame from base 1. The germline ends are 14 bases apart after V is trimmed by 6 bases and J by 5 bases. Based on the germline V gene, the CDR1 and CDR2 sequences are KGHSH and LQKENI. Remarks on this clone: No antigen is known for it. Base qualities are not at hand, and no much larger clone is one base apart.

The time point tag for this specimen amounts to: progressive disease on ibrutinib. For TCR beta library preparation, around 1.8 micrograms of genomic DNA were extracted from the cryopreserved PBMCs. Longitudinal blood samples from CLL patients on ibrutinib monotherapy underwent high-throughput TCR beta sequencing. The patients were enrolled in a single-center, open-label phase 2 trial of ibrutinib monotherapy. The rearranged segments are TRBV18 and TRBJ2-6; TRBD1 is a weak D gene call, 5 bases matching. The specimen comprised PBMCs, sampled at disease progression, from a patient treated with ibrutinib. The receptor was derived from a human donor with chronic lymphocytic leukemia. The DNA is TGTGCCAGCTCCCCCGACAGCGCATGGGCCAACGTCCTGACTTTC. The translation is CASSPDSAWANVLTF.